A single sample gave rise to the 8 T cell receptor beta chains below, sequenced in a study of cytomegalovirus exposure and HLA in healthy donors. Method: immunoSEQ multiplex PCR; TCRdb's copy keeps in-frame clones and lacks some. The sample gives some 170,000 clones, around nine tenths of which show up once; roughly 3% is in the top ten. The sequenced sample consisted of PBMCs. The source of these receptors is a man between 18 and 35 years old in good health and CMV-seropositive.

This clone was seen only a few times. The chain links TRBV11-1 to TRBJ2-7; D call uncertain. Germline CDR1 and CDR2: SGHAT and FQDESV (reference sequence). The CDR3 has 13 residues. V dropped 1 base and J dropped 4 bases, with 8 bases sitting between them. The CDR3 DNA follows: TGTGCCAGCAGCTTAGGGTCTGAGTACGAGCAGTACTTC. Amino acids: CASSLGSEYEQYF.

The chain uses TRBV6-6 and TRBJ2-7; tentative D call: TRBD1 (6 bases). Germline V gives CDR1 MNHNY, CDR2 SVGAGI (reference sequence). This CDR3 has 13 amino acids. Trimming pared 7 bases from V and 4 bases from J, leaving 14 bases between. The CDR3 coding sequence is TGTGCCAGCAATTTGGACAGCGATTACGAGCAGTACTTC. Encoded protein: CASNLDSDYEQYF.

The gene calls are TRBV10-3 and TRBJ1-5, with D perhaps matching TRBD1 (5 bases). The CDR3 spans 13 residues. V was shortened by 4 bases and J by 7 bases, with 11 bases between the two germline ends. From germline, CDR1 is ENHRY and CDR2 SYGVKD. The CDR3 DNA reads TGTGCCATCAGTGCAGGGTTGGACCAGCCCCAGCATTTT. Translated: CAISAGLDQPQHF.

The chain joins TRBV4-3 to TRBJ1-2; D remains ambiguous. Germline CDR1 reads LGHNA; CDR2 reads YSLEER. Trimming removed 0 bases at V and 1 base at J, with 12 bases between. This CDR3 contains 16 residues. As DNA, the CDR3 is TGCGCCAGCAGCCAAGAGAAGGAAGGGAGTAACTATGGCTACACCTTC. Translating gives CASSQEKEGSNYGYTF.

V gene TRBV7-6 combines with J gene TRBJ1-1; D is unclear. Germline assignment: CDR1 SGHVS and CDR2 FNYEAQ. V was clipped by 5 bases and J by 1 base, with 11 bases between them. The CDR3 length is 14 residues. The CDR3 region is CASSDTSKNTEAFF. The CDR3 DNA is TGTGCCAGCAGCGACACTTCAAAGAACACTGAAGCTTTCTTT.

This clone came up a few times. The V and J genes are TRBV5-4 and TRBJ2-7; TRBD2 matches at 13 bases. Per the germline V gene, CDR1 is SGHNT and CDR2 is YYREEE (reference sequence). V shed 4 bases, J shed 5 bases, and the junction held 9 bases outside the gene matches. This CDR3 region has 16 residues. The CDR3 bases are TGTGCCAGCAGCCCCTTCACTAGCGGGGGGGCCCACGAGCAGTACTTC. Protein product: CASSPFTSGGAHEQYF.

The chain combines TRBV27 with TRBJ1-2, with 8 bases that match TRBD1. Germline CDR1 reads MNHEY; CDR2 reads SMNVEV (reference sequence). The CDR3 contains 14 residues. Trimming cost V 5 bases and J 7 bases; bases outside gene matches: 9. CDR3 amino acids: CASSAQGAQGGYTF. CDR3 DNA: TGTGCCAGCAGTGCTCAGGGGGCTCAGGGTGGCTACACCTTC.

The genes are TRBV5-4 and TRBJ2-3; 7 nucleotides agree with TRBD2. Trimming at V came to 5 bases and at J to 0 bases, leaving 15 bases not matched to a gene. The CDR3 spans 18 residues. CDR1 and CDR2 from the germline V gene are SGHNT and YYREEE (reference sequence). CDR3: CASRERAGQDSSTDTQYF. The CDR3 DNA follows: TGTGCCAGCAGAGAGAGAGCGGGGCAAGATTCTAGCACAGATACGCAGTATTTT.